Below, one T cell receptor (beta chain) is given with its context. From germline, CDR1 is LNHDA and CDR2 SQIVND (reference sequence). The CDR3 contains 15 residues. V lost 5 bases, J lost 8 bases, and 18 bases lay in between. The data originate from a study of blood T cell repertoires in COVID-19. Authors' methods: Nucleated cell number was recorded as an estimate derived from reference gene primer amplification. Only in-frame clones appear in the TCRdb table, and some are missing; sequencing was by immunoSEQ multiplex PCR. The DNA was the basis for D and trimming; V, J and clone size are from that table. The sample records a few hundred thousand clones, around 88% being singletons.

The sequence was collected from a man older than 75 with acute or convalescent COVID-19. Material for sequencing was peripheral blood. This sequence joins TRBV19 and TRBJ1-4; tentative D call: TRBD1 (5 bases). The chain's CDR3 is CASSPRTLGGEKLFF. The CDR3, as DNA: TGTGCCAGTAGTCCTCGGACGCTCGGGGGGGAAAAACTGTTTTTT.